This TCR beta chain was documented in a study of CD8+ T cells in alopecia areata. Regarding the study as a whole: Among the cells sequenced in scalp samples are also the resident alphabeta T cells of normal skin. Higher clonality was seen in lesional scalp than in normal scalp, especially in alopecia totalis/universalis. Mice gave a clearer picture of TCR sharing than patients did, possibly for HLA-related reasons.

Isolated RNA was reverse transcribed into cDNA used as the sequencing template. This table comes from immunoSEQ multiplex PCR, and its TCRdb copy is limited to in-frame clones, with some not included. This table holds approximately 99,000 clones, 58% found once. Sampling of alopecia areata patients yielded lesional scalp punch biopsies as well as peripheral blood. The germline V gene has CDR1 SEHNR and CDR2 FQNEAQ (reference sequence). CDR3 length: 15 residues. V was pared by 5 bases and J by 0 bases, with 7 bases of the junction left unmatched. With regard to this clone: Its antigen is as yet unknown.

What was sequenced was NKG2D-low CD8+ T cells sorted from blood. This TCR came from a human donor with alopecia areata. The rearrangement uses TRBV7-9 and TRBJ2-7; 7 bases are shared with TRBD2. CDR3 bases: TGTGCCAGCAGCCCCCCAAGCGGGAACTCCTACGAGCAGTACTTC. Translated: CASSPPSGNSYEQYF.